One sample yielded the 30 T cell receptor beta chains listed below, sequenced in a study of CD8 T cells in Susac syndrome. Reverse transcription used about 0.45 to 1 ug RNA and random hexamers. TCRdb ran MiXCR on the immunoSEQ multiplex PCR reads and lists one entry per CDR3 protein. The sample carries some 220,000 distinct CDR3 sequences, roughly 96% recorded once. The sample comprised CD4+ T cells from PBMCs. Receptors originate from a human donor with multiple sclerosis.

The chain combines TRBV29-1 with TRBJ2-7; 7 bases agree with TRBD1. This CDR3 has 14 amino acids. The V segment lost 7 bases and the J segment 1 base; nucleotides outside the gene matches: 10. CDR1 and CDR2 (germline): SQVTM, ANQGSEA. The CDR3 DNA sequence: TGCAGCGCTCGACAGGGATGGGGTTCCTACGAGCAGTACTTC. This codes for CSARQGWGSYEQYF.

The chain joins TRBV12-5 to TRBJ2-7; D gene unclear. V lost 6 bases and J 2 bases, leaving 11 bases between the germline ends. Germline CDR1 reads LGHNT; CDR2 reads FRNRAP. The CDR3 sequence is 13 residues long. CDR3 amino acids: CASGSDGAYEQYF. CDR3 DNA sequence: TGTGCTAGTGGCTCGGACGGTGCCTACGAGCAGTACTTC.

The chain joins TRBV29-1 to TRBJ2-1, with TRBD2 identical over 9 bases. V lost 3 bases to trimming and J lost 5 bases; unmatched junction nucleotides: 5. This CDR3 contains 14 residues. CDR1 and CDR2 (germline): SQVTM, ANQGSEA. The CDR3 DNA is TGCAGCGTTGATACGACTAGCGGAAACAATGAGCAGTTCTTC. Its translation is CSVDTTSGNNEQFF.

This clonotype appeared a single time. The chain employs TRBV2 and TRBJ2-7; 12 bases line up with TRBD2. CDR3 size: 15 residues. The V gene end was trimmed by 2 bases and the J gene end by 2 bases; junction bases not matched to a gene: 1. CDR1 and CDR2 (germline): SNHLY, FYNNEI. CDR3 sequence reads: CASSESSGRAYEQYF. CDR3 DNA: TGTGCCAGCAGTGAATCTAGCGGGAGGGCCTACGAGCAGTACTTC.

This sequence joins TRBV24-1 and TRBJ2-1; 9 bases align to TRBD2. The CDR3 has 15 amino acids. Germline lookup yields CDR1 KGHDR and CDR2 SFDVKD. The J segment lost 2 bases and the V segment lost 9 bases, leaving 7 bases of the junction unmatched. The CDR3, as DNA: TGTGCCACCGGATCGGGACTAGCCCCCTACAATGAGCAGTTCTTC. Translation gives CATGSGLAPYNEQFF.

The genes are TRBV20-1 and TRBJ2-1; D not resolved. Deletions cut 0 bases from V and 5 bases from J, with 14 bases between. This CDR3 region has 15 residues. The germline V gene has CDR1 DFQATT and CDR2 SNEGSKA (reference sequence). The CDR3 loop is CSARDIGSRNNEQFF. The CDR3 nucleotides read TGCAGTGCTAGAGATATAGGTTCGAGGAACAATGAGCAGTTCTTC.

This clonotype was seen just once. The rearrangement uses TRBV29-1 and TRBJ2-2, with D maybe TRBD2 (6 bases). The V and J ends lost 7 bases and 2 bases respectively, with 8 bases between them. The CDR3 consists of 12 residues. Germline-derived CDR1 and CDR2 are SQVTM and ANQGSEA. The CDR3 protein is CSATRNTGELFF. The CDR3 DNA is TGCAGCGCGACTAGAAACACCGGGGAGCTGTTTTTT.

This clonotype was recorded only once. The chain links TRBV30 to TRBJ2-7; D not certain. The CDR3 consists of 14 residues. With 2 bases removed from V and 3 bases from J, the gap between germline ends came to 14 bases. CDR1 and CDR2 (germline): GTSNPN, SVGIG (reference sequence). CDR3 sequence: CAWSPRVSFYEQYF. CDR3 nucleotides: TGTGCCTGGAGTCCCCGTGTCTCCTTCTACGAGCAGTACTTC.

The chain couples TRBV29-1 to TRBJ2-7, with 9 positions matching TRBD1. The junction had 14 bases not matched to a gene; V was cut back by 2 bases and J by 6 bases. Germline V CDR1 and CDR2: SQVTM, ANQGSEA. This CDR3 comprises 16 residues. The DNA of the CDR3 is TGCAGCGTTGAAAGGACTGACGGGACAGGGTCTGTCGAGCAGTACTTC. Translating it yields CSVERTDGTGSVEQYF.

V usage is TRBV24-1 and J usage is TRBJ2-1; TRBD1 might be the D (6 bases). In germline, CDR1 is KGHDR, CDR2 SFDVKD. V was cut by 9 bases and J by 8 bases, with 10 bases left in between. CDR3 length: 11 amino acids. CDR3 protein: CATAWGHEQFF. The CDR3 DNA reads TGTGCCACCGCCTGGGGGCATGAGCAGTTCTTC.

The chain employs TRBV20-1 and TRBJ1-5; 8 nucleotides line up with TRBD1. Germline-derived CDR1 and CDR2 are DFQATT and SNEGSKA (reference sequence). V shed 1 base and J 9 bases; nucleotides not matched to a gene: 5. The CDR3 spans 13 residues. The CDR3 here is CSARVTGVPPQHF. DNA of the CDR3: TGCAGTGCTAGAGTGACAGGGGTGCCGCCCCAGCATTTT.

This chain uses TRBV28 with TRBJ2-5; D is uncertain. V was trimmed by 4 bases and J by 2 bases, leaving 11 bases between them. CDR1 and CDR2 from the germline V gene are MDHEN and SYDVKM. The CDR3 spans 14 residues. CDR3 nucleotide sequence: TGTGCCAGCAGTTCCCGCAAGGAGCAAGAGACCCAGTACTTC. Translating gives CASSSRKEQETQYF.

The chain employs TRBV9 and TRBJ1-6; D unclear. CDR1 is SGDLS, CDR2 YYNGEE, per germline. There are 14 residues in the CDR3. V lost 0 bases and J lost 7, with 8 bases in between. The CDR3 DNA reads TGTGCCAGCAGCGTAGGGCCGGAGAATTCACCCCTCCACTTT. Protein product: CASSVGPENSPLHF.

The CDR3: CSAGVAGVKNIQYF. As DNA, the CDR3 is TGCAGTGCTGGGGTAGCGGGAGTCAAAAACATTCAGTACTTC. The V call is TRBV20-1, the J call TRBJ2-4; 9 nucleotides match TRBD2. CDR1 is DFQATT and CDR2 is SNEGSKA in the germline V gene (reference sequence). The CDR3 runs to 14 residues. The trim removed 5 bases at V and 3 bases at J, leaving 5 bases unmatched.

The CDR3, as DNA: TGTGCCAGCAAGAAGGGGCGGGGGTACGAGCAGTACTTC. Its protein product is CASKKGRGYEQYF. The chain uses TRBV2 and TRBJ2-7; 7 nucleotides match TRBD2. From germline, CDR1 is SNHLY and CDR2 FYNNEI. V lost 7 bases to trimming and J lost 4 bases; unmatched junction nucleotides: 7. The CDR3 covers 13 residues.

V and J are TRBV30 and TRBJ2-1; D is perhaps TRBD2 (6 bases). Germline V gene sequence: CDR1 GTSNPN, CDR2 SVGIG (reference sequence). With 4 bases removed from V and 10 bases from J, the gap between germline ends came to 20 bases. The CDR3 is 14 residues long. The CDR3, as DNA: TGTGCCTGGAATGGCGTCAACCGGGAGAAGGAGCAGTTCTTC. It translates to CAWNGVNREKEQFF.

This clonotype was detected only once. The limits of the CDR3 on the DNA are not certain, so only TCRdb's listed CDR3 is given. V gene TRBV7-5 combines with J gene TRBJ2-7. TRBV7-5 is an annotated pseudogene. Including both end residues, the CDR3 is 17 amino acids long. CDR3 residues: CISVSEAYASRTYEQYF.

The rearrangement links TRBV3-1 to TRBJ2-1; D remains unclear. CDR1 LGHDT and CDR2 YNNKEL come from the germline V gene (reference sequence). V was shortened by 3 bases and J by 9 bases, with 18 bases between the two germline ends. This CDR3 has 15 amino acids. The CDR3 DNA is TGTGCCAGCAGCCAGGGCACAACGGGTTTGGGTGAGCAGTTCTTC. This encodes CASSQGTTGLGEQFF.

The chain carries TRBV20-1 and TRBJ2-7, with 7 bases fitting TRBD1. With 4 bases clipped from V and 2 bases from J, the junction kept 5 bases outside the gene matches. CDR1 is DFQATT and CDR2 is SNEGSKA in the germline V gene (reference sequence). This CDR3 is 13 amino acids long. The CDR3 region has the DNA TGCAGTGCTACGGGACAGCAGACCTACGAGCAGTACTTC. Translating gives CSATGQQTYEQYF.

V and J are TRBV29-1 and TRBJ1-2, with 7 bases lining up with TRBD1. Germline loops: CDR1 SQVTM, CDR2 ANQGSEA. This CDR3 has 14 residues. V shed 2 bases, J shed 8 bases, and the junction held 11 bases outside the gene matches. The CDR3 reads CSVEIPPRGPGYTF. As DNA, the CDR3 is TGCAGCGTTGAAATCCCCCCTAGGGGGCCCGGCTACACCTTC.

The chain joins TRBV28 to TRBJ2-7; 11 bases line up with TRBD2. CDR1 is MDHEN, CDR2 SYDVKM, per germline. With 4 bases clipped from V and 6 bases from J, the junction kept 8 bases outside the gene matches. The CDR3 covers 15 residues. The CDR3 bases are TGTGCCAGCAGTTCCCCCCCCACTAGCGGGAGCGAGCAGTACTTC. Encoded protein: CASSSPPTSGSEQYF.

V is TRBV19 and J is TRBJ2-1; 8 positions agree with TRBD2. The CDR3 contains 14 residues. The J segment lost 5 bases and the V segment lost 3 bases, leaving 3 bases of the junction unmatched. The germline V gene has CDR1 LNHDA and CDR2 SQIVND (reference sequence). CDR3 loop: CASSIAGGHNEQFF. The CDR3 DNA is TGTGCCAGTAGTATTGCGGGGGGCCACAATGAGCAGTTCTTC.

J is TRBJ2-7 and V is TRBV2; the D is unclear. The germline V and J ends were trimmed by 7 bases and 3 bases, with 13 bases remaining between them. The CDR3 totals 13 residues. The germline V gene has CDR1 SNHLY and CDR2 FYNNEI. The DNA of the CDR3 is TGTGCCAGCACCAAAAGGTGGGGCTACGAGCAGTACTTC. It is translated as CASTKRWGYEQYF.

This chain uses TRBV28 with TRBJ2-7; the match to TRBD2 covers 10 bases. J lost 4 bases, V lost 4 bases, and 7 bases had no gene match. The germline V gene encodes CDR1 MDHEN and CDR2 SYDVKM. The CDR3 length is 15 residues. The CDR3 loop reads CASSSPIAGGYEQYF. Written as DNA, the CDR3 is TGTGCCAGCAGTTCACCCATAGCGGGAGGTTACGAGCAGTACTTC.

The chain is built from TRBV2 and TRBJ2-7, with D tentatively TRBD2 (6 bases). Germline loops: CDR1 SNHLY, CDR2 FYNNEI. Deletions cut 8 bases from V and 5 bases from J, with 13 bases between. The CDR3 covers 12 residues. CDR3 in DNA: TGTGCCAGCGGTATCGGGGAGGACGAGCAGTACTTC. This encodes CASGIGEDEQYF.

The chain couples TRBV7-2 to TRBJ1-5; no clear D gene. Trimming took 0 bases from V and 3 from J, leaving 6 bases between them. The germline gives CDR1 SGHTA, CDR2 FQGNSA. This CDR3 region has 14 residues. The CDR3 DNA sequence: TGTGCCAGCAGCTTAGCAGGAATCAATCAGCCCCAGCATTTT. It codes for CASSLAGINQPQHF.

The CDR3 here is CASSLVFGYRGNTGELFF. The CDR3 DNA sequence: TGTGCCAGCAGCTTAGTATTTGGGTACAGGGGAAATACCGGGGAGCTGTTTTTT. This sequence joins TRBV7-2 and TRBJ2-2; 7 bases agree with TRBD1. Germline CDR1 is SGHTA and CDR2 is FQGNSA. Germline trimming cut 1 base from V and 5 bases from J; bases unmatched to any gene: 13. The CDR3 sequence is 18 residues long.

The chain couples TRBV29-1 to TRBJ1-1; tentatively, D is TRBD1 (6 bases). This CDR3 has 15 amino acids. CDR1 is SQVTM and CDR2 is ANQGSEA in the germline V gene. With 6 bases removed from V and 1 base from J, the gap between germline ends came to 18 bases. CDR3 sequence reads: CSVASSGGWNTEAFF. In nucleotides, the CDR3 is TGCAGCGTAGCTAGTTCCGGGGGCTGGAACACTGAAGCTTTCTTT.

This chain uses TRBV27 with TRBJ1-5; D call uncertain. Germline lookup yields CDR1 MNHEY and CDR2 SMNVEV (reference sequence). V lost 3 bases to trimming and J lost 13 bases, with 16 bases between them. The CDR3 has 13 amino acids. CDR3 sequence: CASSFRPATPQHF. The CDR3 region has the DNA TGTGCCAGCAGTTTCCGGCCCGCGACACCTCAGCATTTT.

The table lists this clonotype with a few counts. The chain employs TRBV2 and TRBJ1-2; no clear D. V lost 3 bases and J 2 bases, leaving 4 bases between the germline ends. Germline V CDR1 and CDR2: SNHLY, FYNNEI. CDR3 length: 12 residues. The CDR3, as DNA: TGTGCCAGCAGTGATCGGAACTATGGCTACACCTTC. It translates to CASSDRNYGYTF.